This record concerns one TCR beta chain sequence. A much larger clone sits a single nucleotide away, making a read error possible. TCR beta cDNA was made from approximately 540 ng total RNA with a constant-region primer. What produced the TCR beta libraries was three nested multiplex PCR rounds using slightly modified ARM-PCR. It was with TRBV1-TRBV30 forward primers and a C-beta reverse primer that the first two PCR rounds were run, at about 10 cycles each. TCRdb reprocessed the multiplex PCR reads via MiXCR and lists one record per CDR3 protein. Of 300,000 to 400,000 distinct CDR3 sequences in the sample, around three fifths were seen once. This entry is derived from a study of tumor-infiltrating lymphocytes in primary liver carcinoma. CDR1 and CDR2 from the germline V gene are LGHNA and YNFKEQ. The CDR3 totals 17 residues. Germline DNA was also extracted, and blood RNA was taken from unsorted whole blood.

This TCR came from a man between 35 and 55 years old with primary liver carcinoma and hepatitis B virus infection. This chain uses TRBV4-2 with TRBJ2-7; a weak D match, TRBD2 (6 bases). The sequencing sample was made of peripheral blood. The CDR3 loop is CASSQFVLTGLSGEQHF. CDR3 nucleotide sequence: TGTGCCAGCAGCCAATTCGTCCTAACTGGACTATCTGGCGAGCAGCACTTC.